The rows below give T cell receptor beta chains drawn from one sample of a study of T cell responses to AZD1222 COVID-19 vaccine. Generated by immunoSEQ multiplex PCR, the TCRdb table keeps only in-frame clones and is missing some. The repertoire consists of approximately 90,000 clones, with more than 90% occurring once and the leading ten covering approximately 3%. The sequencing used peripheral blood, collected on day 0 of AZD1222 vaccination. The receptors were sampled from an adult in good health. CDR3s include the opening cysteine and the closing phenylalanine or tryptophan. The D gene is left open where the match is weak. Rows give clone size only sometimes, using once, few, many, or a class for an expanded clone.

cdr3_length: 14; j_call: TRBJ1-5; clone_size: -; d_call: -; v_call: TRBV19; cdr3_nt: TGTGCCAGTAGTTTGGACGGGCGCAATCAGCCCCAGCATTTT; cdr3_aa: CASSLDGRNQPQHF
cdr3_length: 15; j_call: TRBJ2-1; clone_size: -; d_call: TRBD1; v_call: TRBV6-5; cdr3_nt: TGTGCCAGCAGTTACGGACAGGGGGTACCTCATGAGCAGTTCTTC; cdr3_aa: CASSYGQGVPHEQFF
cdr3_length: 18; j_call: TRBJ2-5; clone_size: -; d_call: -; v_call: TRBV9; cdr3_nt: TGTGCCAGCAGCGTAGCCGGCGATCCAGTCCTGAGGCAAGAGACCCAGTACTTC; cdr3_aa: CASSVAGDPVLRQETQYF
cdr3_length: 16; j_call: TRBJ2-7; clone_size: -; d_call: TRBD1; v_call: TRBV5-6; cdr3_nt: TGTGCCAGCAGCCCTCCGGGGACAGGGTTGATCTACGAGCAGTACTTC; cdr3_aa: CASSPPGTGLIYEQYF
cdr3_length: 15; j_call: TRBJ1-1; clone_size: once; d_call: -; v_call: TRBV27; cdr3_nt: TGTGCCAGCAGTTTAAACGTACAGCAGAACACTGAAGCTTTCTTT; cdr3_aa: CASSLNVQQNTEAFF
cdr3_length: 15; j_call: TRBJ2-2; clone_size: -; d_call: -; v_call: TRBV5-6; cdr3_nt: TGTGCCAGCAGCTTGTGGCAGGCGAACACCGGGGAGCTGTTTTTT; cdr3_aa: CASSLWQANTGELFF
cdr3_length: 15; j_call: TRBJ2-7; clone_size: -; d_call: -; v_call: TRBV7-8; cdr3_nt: TGTGCCAGCAGCTTAGAGGTGGGCCTCGGTTACGAGCAGTACTTC; cdr3_aa: CASSLEVGLGYEQYF
cdr3_length: 14; j_call: TRBJ1-2; clone_size: -; d_call: -; v_call: TRBV3-1/TRBV3-2; cdr3_nt: TGTGCCAGCAGCCAAGGGACGGCACAAAATGGCTACACCTTC; cdr3_aa: CASSQGTAQNGYTF
cdr3_length: 16; j_call: TRBJ2-7; clone_size: -; d_call: TRBD2; v_call: TRBV7-3; cdr3_nt: TGTGCCAGCAGCCCTGAGTGGAGCGGGAGCTCCTACGAGCAGTACTTC; cdr3_aa: CASSPEWSGSSYEQYF
cdr3_length: 17; j_call: TRBJ2-7; clone_size: -; d_call: -; v_call: TRBV5-8; cdr3_nt: TGTGCCAGCAGCTTGATGATTAATCGTCCGACAAATTACGAGCAGTACTTC; cdr3_aa: CASSLMINRPTNYEQYF
cdr3_length: 13; j_call: TRBJ1-2; clone_size: few; d_call: -; v_call: TRBV24-1; cdr3_nt: TGTGCCACCAGTGATGGATCTAACTATGGCTACACCTTC; cdr3_aa: CATSDGSNYGYTF
cdr3_length: 17; j_call: TRBJ2-5; clone_size: -; d_call: TRBD1; v_call: TRBV27; cdr3_nt: TGTGCCAGCAGTCTAACCTCCGGGACAGGGCATCAAGAGACCCAGTACTTC; cdr3_aa: CASSLTSGTGHQETQYF
cdr3_length: 16; j_call: TRBJ2-2; clone_size: -; d_call: -; v_call: TRBV5-8; cdr3_nt: TGTGCCAGCAGCTTACGAGTGATTGAGATCGCCGGGGAGCTGTTTTTT; cdr3_aa: CASSLRVIEIAGELFF
cdr3_length: 14; j_call: TRBJ1-1; clone_size: -; d_call: -; v_call: TRBV4-1; cdr3_nt: TGCGCCAGCAGCATAAGGGCTGTGAACACTGAAGCTTTCTTT; cdr3_aa: CASSIRAVNTEAFF
cdr3_length: 15; j_call: TRBJ2-1; clone_size: -; d_call: -; v_call: TRBV27; cdr3_nt: TGTGCCAGCATAAATCCGGGCCTTTGGTACAATGAGCAGTTCTTC; cdr3_aa: CASINPGLWYNEQFF
cdr3_length: 12; j_call: TRBJ2-7; clone_size: -; d_call: -; v_call: TRBV27; cdr3_nt: TGTGCCAGCAGTTTACAGGGGGGCGAGCAGTACTTC; cdr3_aa: CASSLQGGEQYF
cdr3_length: 11; j_call: TRBJ1-2; clone_size: -; d_call: -; v_call: TRBV6-5; cdr3_nt: TGTGCCAGCATTGGGAGTAGGGGCTACACCTTC; cdr3_aa: CASIGSRGYTF
cdr3_length: 14; j_call: TRBJ2-2; clone_size: -; d_call: -; v_call: TRBV7-6; cdr3_nt: TGTGCCTCGAGCACCAGCCATGATACCGGGGAGCTGTTTTTT; cdr3_aa: CASSTSHDTGELFF
cdr3_length: 15; j_call: TRBJ1-1; clone_size: once; d_call: -; v_call: TRBV28; cdr3_nt: TGTGCCAGCAGTCTAGGGGGGTCCATGAACACTGAAGCTTTCTTT; cdr3_aa: CASSLGGSMNTEAFF
cdr3_length: 17; j_call: TRBJ1-1; clone_size: -; d_call: -; v_call: TRBV11-2; cdr3_nt: TGTGCCAGCAGCTTAGATCAGAGGGAAAGGATGAACACTGAAGCTTTCTTT; cdr3_aa: CASSLDQRERMNTEAFF
cdr3_length: 15; j_call: TRBJ1-5; clone_size: -; d_call: TRBD1; v_call: TRBV7-9; cdr3_nt: TGTGCCAGCAGCTTAACAGGGGACGGCAATCAGCCCCAGCATTTT; cdr3_aa: CASSLTGDGNQPQHF
cdr3_length: 15; j_call: TRBJ1-1; clone_size: -; d_call: -; v_call: TRBV9; cdr3_nt: TGTGCCAGCAGCGTAGCGGGGTCCACCACAACTGAAGCTTTCTTT; cdr3_aa: CASSVAGSTTTEAFF
cdr3_length: 15; j_call: TRBJ1-1; clone_size: -; d_call: TRBD1; v_call: TRBV6-7; cdr3_nt: TGTGCCAGCAGTTACGGTGAGGGACAGACGGCCGAAGCTTTCTTT; cdr3_aa: CASSYGEGQTAEAFF
cdr3_length: 15; j_call: TRBJ2-7; clone_size: -; d_call: -; v_call: TRBV6-6; cdr3_nt: TGTGCCAGCAGTTATTGGCCGGCTGAAACCTACGAGCAGTACTTC; cdr3_aa: CASSYWPAETYEQYF
cdr3_length: 17; j_call: TRBJ1-1; clone_size: -; d_call: TRBD1; v_call: TRBV7-3; cdr3_nt: TGTGCCAGCAGCTTAGGACCGGGACAGGGGGGTAGGACTGAAGCTTTCTTT; cdr3_aa: CASSLGPGQGGRTEAFF
cdr3_length: 13; j_call: TRBJ2-1; clone_size: few; d_call: -; v_call: TRBV29-1; cdr3_nt: TGCAGCGTTGGCCGGGAATCCTACAATGAGCAGTTCTTC; cdr3_aa: CSVGRESYNEQFF
cdr3_length: 14; j_call: TRBJ2-1; clone_size: -; d_call: -; v_call: TRBV29-1; cdr3_nt: TGCAGCGTTAGACAGGGAGGTTCCTACAATGAGCAGTTCTTC; cdr3_aa: CSVRQGGSYNEQFF
cdr3_length: 11; j_call: TRBJ2-3; clone_size: -; d_call: -; v_call: TRBV6-5; cdr3_nt: TGTGCCAGCAGAAGCACAGATACGCAGTATTTT; cdr3_aa: CASRSTDTQYF
cdr3_length: 15; j_call: TRBJ2-3; clone_size: -; d_call: TRBD2; v_call: TRBV7-9; cdr3_nt: TGTGCCAGCAGTCCTGGGACTAGCGGGACAGATACGCAGTATTTT; cdr3_aa: CASSPGTSGTDTQYF
cdr3_length: 16; j_call: TRBJ1-3; clone_size: -; d_call: -; v_call: TRBV7-9; cdr3_nt: TGTGCCAGCAGCCAGGACCAGGGTATAGCTGGAAACACCATATATTTT; cdr3_aa: CASSQDQGIAGNTIYF
cdr3_length: 15; j_call: TRBJ2-3; clone_size: -; d_call: -; v_call: TRBV28; cdr3_nt: TGTGCCAGCAAAAAAGGAGGGCGCAGCACAGATACGCAGTATTTT; cdr3_aa: CASKKGGRSTDTQYF
cdr3_length: 15; j_call: TRBJ1-2; clone_size: once; d_call: -; v_call: TRBV7-3; cdr3_nt: TGTGCCAGCAGCTTAACTGCCGGGACGAGGAGCGGCTACACCTTC; cdr3_aa: CASSLTAGTRSGYTF
cdr3_length: 15; j_call: TRBJ2-7; clone_size: -; d_call: TRBD1; v_call: TRBV5-4; cdr3_nt: TGTGCCAGCAGCCCGGGACAGCGACCGTCCTACGAGCAGTACTTC; cdr3_aa: CASSPGQRPSYEQYF
cdr3_length: 15; j_call: TRBJ1-6; clone_size: few; d_call: -; v_call: TRBV6-1; cdr3_nt: TGTGCCAGCAGTGATACACCCGGAGGCTATTCACCCCTCCACTTT; cdr3_aa: CASSDTPGGYSPLHF
cdr3_length: 17; j_call: TRBJ1-3; clone_size: -; d_call: -; v_call: TRBV5-6; cdr3_nt: TGTGCCAGCAGCTTGGGATTTGGCTCCCCTTCTGGAAACACCATATATTTT; cdr3_aa: CASSLGFGSPSGNTIYF
cdr3_length: 16; j_call: TRBJ2-1; clone_size: -; d_call: TRBD2; v_call: TRBV7-6; cdr3_nt: TGTGCCAGCAGCGCCTGGACTAGCGGGACCTACAATGAGCAGTTCTTC; cdr3_aa: CASSAWTSGTYNEQFF
cdr3_length: 14; j_call: TRBJ2-3; clone_size: -; d_call: TRBD2; v_call: TRBV18; cdr3_nt: TGTGCCAGCCGCCAAGCGGGAGGCATAGATACGCAGTATTTT; cdr3_aa: CASRQAGGIDTQYF
cdr3_length: 15; j_call: TRBJ1-3; clone_size: once; d_call: -; v_call: TRBV7-9; cdr3_nt: TGTGCCAGCACTCCTGAGGCCTTACCGGGAAACACCATATATTTT; cdr3_aa: CASTPEALPGNTIYF
cdr3_length: 15; j_call: TRBJ1-2; clone_size: -; d_call: -; v_call: TRBV2; cdr3_nt: TGTGCCAGCAGTGACTACCAATCCGGGACCGACGGCTACACCTTC; cdr3_aa: CASSDYQSGTDGYTF
cdr3_length: 14; j_call: TRBJ1-6; clone_size: -; d_call: -; v_call: TRBV7-6; cdr3_nt: TGTGCCAGCAGCTTAACGGACGTCTCTTCACCCCTCCACTTT; cdr3_aa: CASSLTDVSSPLHF
cdr3_length: 16; j_call: TRBJ1-5; clone_size: -; d_call: TRBD1; v_call: TRBV28; cdr3_nt: TGTGCCAGCAGGGACCTACAGGGGGCCCCCAATCAGCCCCAGCATTTT; cdr3_aa: CASRDLQGAPNQPQHF
cdr3_length: 16; j_call: TRBJ1-2; clone_size: -; d_call: -; v_call: TRBV5-1; cdr3_nt: TGCGCCAGCAGCTTGGCGGGGACCGGGGGTTCGCGTGGCTACACCTTC; cdr3_aa: CASSLAGTGGSRGYTF
cdr3_length: 13; j_call: TRBJ1-2; clone_size: -; d_call: -; v_call: TRBV25-1; cdr3_nt: TGTGCCAGCAGTGACAGGGCTAACTATGGCTACACCTTC; cdr3_aa: CASSDRANYGYTF
cdr3_length: 13; j_call: TRBJ1-5; clone_size: -; d_call: -; v_call: TRBV29-1; cdr3_nt: TGCAGCGTCGCAGGGCTAGCCGGACAGCCCCAGCATTTT; cdr3_aa: CSVAGLAGQPQHF